This T cell receptor (beta chain) was obtained from a study of cytomegalovirus exposure and HLA in healthy donors. With 60 Vbeta and 13 Jbeta primers, the PCR was carried out. Libraries were prepared by immunoSEQ multiplex PCR; TCRdb keeps only in-frame clonotypes and omits some of them. The sample consists of fewer than 250,000 clones, around 83% of them appearing once. CDR1 and CDR2 (germline): MDHEN, SYDVKM. V was pared by 2 bases and J by 5 bases, with 7 bases of the junction left unmatched. CDR3 length: 16 residues. This clone was counted a single time. The receptor's source is a girl between 5 and 17 years old in good health and CMV-seronegative. Material for sequencing was PBMCs. This sequence joins TRBV28 and TRBJ1-5, with 9 bases aligning to TRBD1. CDR3 DNA sequence: TGTGCCAGCAGTTTAGTGGACAGGGGAGGCGATCAGCCCCAGCATTTT. Translated, it gives CASSLVDRGGDQPQHF.